These T cell receptor beta chains were read from a single sample in a study of T cell responses to AZD1222 COVID-19 vaccine. Generated by immunoSEQ multiplex PCR, the TCRdb table keeps only in-frame clones and is missing some. This sample yields 150,000 or so clones, of which more than 80% are seen a single time; 2.5% to 3% belongs to the top ten. This sample comprised peripheral blood, obtained on day 0 of AZD1222 vaccination. Receptor source: an adult in good health. Both conserved end residues are part of each CDR3.

J	V	CDR3
TRBJ1-1	TRBV4-3	CASSQGYPEQVAEAFF
TRBJ2-2	TRBV28	CASSSRWTSGTGELFF
TRBJ1-5	TRBV27	CASARRFRQPQHF
TRBJ1-4	TRBV23-1	CASRDRVVTNEKLFF
TRBJ1-1	TRBV7-8	CASSSGYRDMGTEAFF
TRBJ1-3	TRBV3-1/TRBV3-2	CASSPLRGGVGGNTIYF
TRBJ2-7	TRBV28	CASSFKGYEQYF
TRBJ2-2	TRBV5-5	CASSPEVLTGELFF
TRBJ2-5	TRBV7-2	CASSLGLAGGRSETQYF
TRBJ1-5	TRBV6-5	CALGQGTSNQPQHF
TRBJ2-1	TRBV2	CAGQGLGLNEQFF
TRBJ1-1	TRBV18	CASSPVDRPRDTEAFF
TRBJ1-1	TRBV5-1	CASSTGTVNTEAFF
TRBJ2-7	TRBV19	CASRGLAGDYEQYF
TRBJ2-5	TRBV29-1	CSVPQGFVEETQYF
TRBJ1-2	TRBV19	CASRLAGTGNYGYTF
TRBJ2-7	TRBV9	CASRIYEQYF
TRBJ2-7	TRBV4-1	CASSQSLADYEQYF
TRBJ1-2	TRBV11-2	CASSRIRGGYGYTF
TRBJ1-4	TRBV6-2/TRBV6-3	CASSYTGTGSEKLFF
TRBJ2-7	TRBV5-1	CASSSRVPTYEQYF
TRBJ2-7	TRBV5-6	CASSSQGFGQYF
TRBJ2-5	TRBV4-2	CASSQVAGAPGQQETQYF
TRBJ2-6	TRBV27	CASSISGANVLTF
TRBJ2-7	TRBV11-2	CASSLWGGIAGVGEQYF
TRBJ2-1	TRBV7-6	CASSSQTGSYNEQFF
TRBJ2-7	TRBV6-6	CASSYSPGQGYEQYF
TRBJ2-2	TRBV2	CASGSGADTGELFF